The subject of this entry is one TCR beta chain. Its antigen is not known. Germline lookup yields CDR1 MNHEY and CDR2 SVGAGI. The CDR3 has 16 amino acids. The V segment lost 2 bases and the J segment 2 bases; nucleotides outside the gene matches: 5. This specimen belongs to a study of T cell responses to AZD1222 COVID-19 vaccine. Study-level findings and limits: Recipients of AZD1222 seropositive at baseline numbered only 6 or 7. Breadth and depth of Spike-specific TCRs rose after two AZD1222 doses.

Second-dose groups at about 4 or about 12 weeks were pooled. The table came from immunoSEQ multiplex PCR; TCRdb's copy has only in-frame clones and leaves some out. The sample holds roughly 150,000 clones; 80% to 95% are singletons and the top ten take roughly 6%. The source material was peripheral blood, sampled 28 days after the second AZD1222 dose. The receptor's source is an adult who received the AZD1222 COVID-19 vaccine. The gene calls are TRBV6-5 and TRBJ2-7; 11 nucleotides agree with TRBD1. CDR3 DNA sequence: TGTGCCAGCAGTTACGCGGGACAGGGGGTACCCTACGAGCAGTACTTC. Protein: CASSYAGQGVPYEQYF.